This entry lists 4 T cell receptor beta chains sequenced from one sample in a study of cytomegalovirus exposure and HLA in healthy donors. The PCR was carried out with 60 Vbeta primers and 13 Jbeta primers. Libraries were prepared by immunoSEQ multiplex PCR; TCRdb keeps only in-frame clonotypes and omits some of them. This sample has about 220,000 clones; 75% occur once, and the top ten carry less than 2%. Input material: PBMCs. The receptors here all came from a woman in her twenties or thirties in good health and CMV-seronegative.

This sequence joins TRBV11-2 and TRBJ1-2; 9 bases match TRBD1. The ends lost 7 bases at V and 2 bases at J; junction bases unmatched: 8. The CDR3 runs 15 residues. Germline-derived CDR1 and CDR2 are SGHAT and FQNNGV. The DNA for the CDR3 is TGTGCCAGCACCGGGGCTGGACAGGGGAACTATGGCTACACCTTC. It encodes CASTGAGQGNYGYTF.

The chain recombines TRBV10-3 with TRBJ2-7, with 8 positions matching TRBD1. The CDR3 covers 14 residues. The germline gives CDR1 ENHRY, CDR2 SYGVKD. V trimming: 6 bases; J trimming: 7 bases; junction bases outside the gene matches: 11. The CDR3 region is CAISWGQGAGEQYF. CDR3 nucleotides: TGTGCCATCAGCTGGGGCCAGGGGGCGGGTGAGCAGTACTTC.

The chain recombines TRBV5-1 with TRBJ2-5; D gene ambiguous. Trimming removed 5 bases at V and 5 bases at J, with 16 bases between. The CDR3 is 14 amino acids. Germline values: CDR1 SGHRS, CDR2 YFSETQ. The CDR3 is CASSRSKSEETQYF. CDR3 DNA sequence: TGCGCCAGCAGTCGGTCCAAATCGGAGGAGACCCAGTACTTC.

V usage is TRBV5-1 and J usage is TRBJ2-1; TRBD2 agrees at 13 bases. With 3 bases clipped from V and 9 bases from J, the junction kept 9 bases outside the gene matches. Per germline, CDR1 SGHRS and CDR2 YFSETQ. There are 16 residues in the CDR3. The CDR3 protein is CASSSGLAGVNTEQFF. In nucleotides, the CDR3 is TGCGCCAGCAGCTCAGGACTAGCGGGAGTGAATACTGAGCAGTTCTTC.